Listed here are 13 T cell receptor beta chains from one sample, sequenced in a study of radiotherapy plus CTLA-4 blockade in lung cancer. The method was immunoSEQ multiplex PCR; TCRdb's version includes in-frame clones alone and lacks a portion of them. The sample has more than 90,000 clones, more than 65% seen once. The source was peripheral blood, collected from a patient treated with radiotherapy plus ipilimumab. These TCRs come from a human donor with non-small cell lung cancer who had a partial response to radiotherapy plus ipilimumab.

This clone showed up just once. This chain joins TRBV2 and TRBJ1-5; perhaps TRBD1 as D (6 bases). V was trimmed by 10 bases and J by 3 bases, leaving 19 bases between them. The germline V gene encodes CDR1 SNHLY and CDR2 FYNNEI. The CDR3 totals 15 residues. The CDR3 DNA is TGTGCCATCCCCCGGTATGGGGGCATCAATCAGCCCCAGCATTTT. This sequence encodes CAIPRYGGINQPQHF.

This clone was recorded only once. The chain joins TRBV5-1 to TRBJ2-7, with 8 nucleotides matching TRBD1. The CDR3 is made up of 13 amino acids. Germline V gene lookup returns CDR1 SGHRS and CDR2 YFSETQ. The junction had 2 bases not matched to a gene; V was cut back by 0 bases and J by 6 bases. This CDR3 reads CASSLGQGFEQYF. CDR3 in DNA: TGCGCCAGCAGCTTGGGACAGGGGTTCGAGCAGTACTTC.

The table lists this clone with a count of one. For the CDR3, the DNA is TGTGCCTGGAGGCCAGGAGGAATCTCTGGAAACACCATATATTTT. Its translation is CAWRPGGISGNTIYF. The chain is built from TRBV30 and TRBJ1-3; D call uncertain. The CDR3 totals 15 residues. Germline-derived CDR1 and CDR2 are GTSNPN and SVGIG (reference sequence). The V and J ends lost 3 bases and 0 bases respectively, with 12 bases between them.

This clone was observed a single time. V gene TRBV7-8 combines with J gene TRBJ2-2; 9 bases align to TRBD1. The germline CDR1 and CDR2 sequences are SGHVS and FQNEAQ. Trimming removed 1 base from V and 7 bases from J; junction bases left unmatched: 22. CDR3 length equals 21 residues. Here the CDR3 DNA reads TGTGCCAGCAGCTTAGATTCGGGGACAGGGAACTCCGGGAGACGCTACGGGGAGCTGTTTTTT. Amino acid sequence: CASSLDSGTGNSGRRYGELFF.

This chain links TRBV27 with TRBJ1-2; 7 bases match TRBD1. Germline V gene data show CDR1 as MNHEY and CDR2 as SMNVEV (reference sequence). V was pared by 0 bases and J by 2 bases, with 6 bases of the junction left unmatched. CDR3 length: 16 residues. The CDR3 DNA sequence: TGTGCCAGCAGTTTATCACAGGGGATTGGGAACTATGGCTACACCTTC. Protein sequence: CASSLSQGIGNYGYTF.

The sample holds a few counts of this clone. This chain uses TRBV6-5 with TRBJ2-2; 10 positions agree with TRBD1. This CDR3 comprises 14 residues. In germline, CDR1 is MNHEY, CDR2 SVGAGI. V shed 6 bases and J 6 bases; nucleotides not matched to a gene: 4. The CDR3: CASRTTGGAGELFF. CDR3 coding DNA: TGTGCCAGCAGAACGACAGGGGGCGCCGGGGAGCTGTTTTTT.

The CDR3 reads CASSRTATNTGELFF. The CDR3 DNA follows: TGTGCCAGCAGTAGGACAGCCACGAACACCGGGGAGCTGTTTTTT. The chain links TRBV6-6 to TRBJ2-2; a weak D match, TRBD1 (6 bases). The germline gives CDR1 MNHNY, CDR2 SVGAGI (reference sequence). This CDR3 is built from 15 residues. V was shortened by 5 bases and J by 0 bases, with 10 bases between the two germline ends.

The chain recombines TRBV9 with TRBJ2-7; 14 nucleotides match TRBD2. Germline trimming cut 4 bases from V and 2 bases from J; bases unmatched to any gene: 8. The CDR3 spans 17 residues. The germline V gene has CDR1 SGDLS and CDR2 YYNGEE. The DNA of the CDR3 is TGTGCCAGCAGCACAAATCGACTAGCGGGAGGGACCTACGAGCAGTACTTC. Encoded protein: CASSTNRLAGGTYEQYF. The full variable domain, with the rest looked up from reference TRBV9 and TRBJ2-7, is DSGVTQTPKHLITATGQRVTLRCSPRSGDLSVYWYQQSLDQGLQFLIQYYNGEERAKGNILERFSAQQFPDLHSELNLSSLELGDSALYFCASSTNRLAGGTYEQYFGPGTRLTVT.

The chain uses TRBV5-6 and TRBJ2-3, with a possible D match to TRBD1 (6 bases). Germline V lookup: CDR1 SGHDT, CDR2 YYEEEE. Trimming stripped 0 bases from V and 14 bases from J, with 13 bases between. The CDR3 totals 12 residues. The CDR3, as DNA: TGTGCCAGCAGCTTGGATCAGGGGCCCATGTATTTT. Its translation: CASSLDQGPMYF.

The CDR3 here is CASSAGEYIEAFF. In nucleotides, the CDR3 is TGTGCCAGCAGCGCAGGGGAGTACATTGAAGCTTTCTTT. This chain joins TRBV7-9 and TRBJ1-1, with a possible D match to TRBD1 (6 bases). Trimming removed 5 bases at V and 7 bases at J, with 14 bases between. This CDR3 region has 13 residues. The germline CDR1 and CDR2 sequences are SEHNR and FQNEAQ (reference sequence).

The table lists this clone with a count of one. The rearrangement links TRBV5-1 to TRBJ2-1; 10 nucleotides align to TRBD2. Germline V CDR1 and CDR2: SGHRS, YFSETQ. J was trimmed by 5 bases and V by 5 bases; bases with no gene match: 13. This CDR3 contains 17 residues. This chain's CDR3 is CASRGSGRYLVDNEQFF. DNA for the CDR3: TGCGCCAGCAGGGGTAGCGGGAGGTATTTGGTGGACAATGAGCAGTTCTTC.

The chain uses TRBV7-2 and TRBJ2-7; tentative D call: TRBD2 (5 bases). The germline V and J ends were trimmed by 5 bases and 2 bases, with 13 bases remaining between them. The length of the CDR3 is 14 residues. Germline CDR1 SGHTA, CDR2 FQGNSA. DNA of the CDR3: TGTGCCAGCAGCCCGAGCGGTAATACCTACGAGCAGTACTTC. Residues: CASSPSGNTYEQYF.

The rearrangement joins TRBV4-1 to TRBJ2-2; 8 bases fit TRBD1. From germline, CDR1 is MGHRA and CDR2 YSYEKL. The CDR3 has 16 amino acids. V trimming: 2 bases; J trimming: 4 bases; junction bases outside the gene matches: 6. The DNA of the CDR3 is TGCGCCAGCAGCCAACCCGACAGGGGATTCACCGGGGAGCTGTTTTTT. Amino acids: CASSQPDRGFTGELFF.